This T cell receptor beta chain is from a study of T-cell reconstitution after alpha-beta-depleted transplantation in children. This clonotype occurred a few times. What it binds is unknown. TCRbeta library preparation incorporated unique molecular identifiers. TCRdb fed the PCR reads into MiXCR, producing one record per CDR3 protein. The sample includes around 420,000 distinct CDR3 sequences, 16% of them seen just once. Germline V lookup: CDR1 SQVTM, CDR2 ANQGSEA. V shed 5 bases and J 2 bases; nucleotides not matched to a gene: 5. The CDR3 totals 15 residues. The study's findings and limits: Reports say that about two months after transplant, the alpha-beta T cells came out of several hundred graft clones that had expanded.

This clonotype was sampled from a boy less than two years old who had a stem cell transplant for Wiskott-Aldrich syndrome, so the T cells may come from the graft donor. This chain joins TRBV29-1 and TRBJ2-3, with TRBD2 matching over 12 bases. Material: PBMCs, mostly from graft donor cells, obtained 360 days after TCRalphabeta/CD19-depleted stem cell transplant. CDR3 DNA: TGCAGCGTTTCACGACTAGCGGGAGCCACAGATACGCAGTATTTT. The encoded protein is CSVSRLAGATDTQYF.